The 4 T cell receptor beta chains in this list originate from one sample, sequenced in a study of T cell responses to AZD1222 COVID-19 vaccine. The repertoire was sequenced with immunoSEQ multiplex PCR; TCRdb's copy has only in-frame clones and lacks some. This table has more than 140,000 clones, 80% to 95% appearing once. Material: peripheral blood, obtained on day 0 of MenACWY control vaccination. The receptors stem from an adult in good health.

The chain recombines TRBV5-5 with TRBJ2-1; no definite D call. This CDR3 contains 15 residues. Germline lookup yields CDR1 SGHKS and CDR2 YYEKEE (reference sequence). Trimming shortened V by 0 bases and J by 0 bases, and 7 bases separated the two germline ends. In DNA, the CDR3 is TGTGCCAGCAGCTTGGAAAGGAGCTCCTACAATGAGCAGTTCTTC. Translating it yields CASSLERSSYNEQFF.

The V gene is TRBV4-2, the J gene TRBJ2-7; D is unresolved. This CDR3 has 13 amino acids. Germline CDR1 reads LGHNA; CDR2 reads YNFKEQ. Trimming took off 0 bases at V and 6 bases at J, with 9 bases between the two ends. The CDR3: CASSQDPPAEQYF. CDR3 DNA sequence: TGTGCCAGCAGCCAAGATCCCCCAGCCGAGCAGTACTTC.

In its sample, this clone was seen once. CDR3 coding DNA: TGTGCCAGCAGCCAAGTACCAGCCGGAAACACCATATATTTT. Amino acids: CASSQVPAGNTIYF. This chain uses TRBV14 with TRBJ1-3; D uncertain. Germline V gene sequence: CDR1 SGHDN, CDR2 FVKESK. The CDR3 is 14 amino acids. Trimming shortened V by 1 base and J by 4 bases, and 8 bases separated the two germline ends.

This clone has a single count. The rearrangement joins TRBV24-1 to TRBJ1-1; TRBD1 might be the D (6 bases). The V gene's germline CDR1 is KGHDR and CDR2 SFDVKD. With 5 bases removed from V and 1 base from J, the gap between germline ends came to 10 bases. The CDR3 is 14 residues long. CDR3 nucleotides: TGTGCCACCAGTGGCCCGACAGGGAACACTGAAGCTTTCTTT. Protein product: CATSGPTGNTEAFF.